The 31 T cell receptor beta chains presented below share a single source sample, sequenced in a study of cytomegalovirus exposure and HLA in healthy donors (dated by TCRdb to about 2017). The library was produced with the immunoSEQ multiplex PCR assay. For the multiplex PCR, a mixture combining 60 forward primers for TCR Vbeta segments and 13 reverse primers for TCR Jbeta segments was used. TCRdb took over this immuneACCESS table, retaining in-frame rearrangements with V and J assigned. Such tables are incomplete; in checked studies, under half of the missing clones stem from an unresolved V gene, and the remainder is unexplained. The sample profile shows over 85,000 clones; approximately 87% of them were found once. Of the sample, around 2.6% is held by the ten largest clones. Sequencing input: PBMCs. The source is a man aged 35 to 55 in good health and CMV-seronegative.

J is TRBJ2-4 and V is TRBV6-1; TRBD2 matches at 10 bases. J was trimmed by 3 bases and V by 2 bases; bases with no gene match: 13. CDR1 is MNHNS and CDR2 is SASEGT in the germline V gene. The CDR3 runs 19 residues. In DNA form, the CDR3 reads TGTGCCAGCAGTGAATCAAGCGGGGGGGCATTCGTAGGCAAAAACATTCAGTACTTC. This sequence encodes CASSESSGGAFVGKNIQYF.

This chain links TRBV4-1 with TRBJ2-7; 9 bases map to TRBD2. V shed 0 bases and J 2 bases; nucleotides not matched to a gene: 8. Germline CDR1 is MGHRA and CDR2 is YSYEKL. The CDR3 contains 17 residues. CDR3 sequence: CASSQELAGLAPYEQYF. The DNA of the CDR3 is TGCGCCAGCAGCCAAGAGCTAGCGGGGTTAGCTCCCTACGAGCAGTACTTC.

V and J are TRBV2 and TRBJ2-1; D perhaps matches TRBD1 (6 bases). This CDR3 contains 14 residues. V lost 0 bases, J lost 5 bases, and 8 bases lay in between. Germline V gene lookup returns CDR1 SNHLY and CDR2 FYNNEI. CDR3 sequence (DNA): TGTGCCAGCAGTGAAGCCTACAGGGACAATGAGCAGTTCTTC. This translates into CASSEAYRDNEQFF.

The chain couples TRBV5-1 to TRBJ2-5; no clear D gene. CDR3 length: 13 amino acids. Germline assignment: CDR1 SGHRS and CDR2 YFSETQ. Trimming shortened V by 1 base and J by 4 bases, and 8 bases separated the two germline ends. The CDR3 nucleotides read TGCGCCAGCAGCTTGATCAGTACAGAGACCCAGTACTTC. The encoded protein is CASSLISTETQYF. The full variable domain, with the rest looked up from reference TRBV5-1 and TRBJ2-5, is KAGVTQTPRYLIKTRGQQVTLSCSPISGHRSVSWYQQTPGQGLQFLFEYFSETQRNKGNFPGRFSGRQFSNSRSEMNVSTLELGDSALYLCASSLISTETQYFGPGTRLLVL.

The V gene is TRBV6-5, the J gene TRBJ1-4; possibly TRBD1 for D (6 bases). Between the trimmed V and J ends, which lost 2 bases and 8 bases, there was a span of 18 bases. The CDR3 has 16 amino acids. Germline V lookup: CDR1 MNHEY, CDR2 SVGAGI. The CDR3 region has the DNA TGTGCCAGCAGTTACGGGGACACTGCCCGGCGGGAAAAACTGTTTTTT. Amino acids: CASSYGDTARREKLFF.

The chain joins TRBV7-3 to TRBJ2-5; D is unclear. The CDR3 contains 13 residues. Germline V gene lookup returns CDR1 SGHTA and CDR2 FQGTGA. V gave up 0 bases and J gave up 9 bases, with 11 bases separating them. CDR3 nucleotides: TGTGCCAGCAGCTTAACGTTTTTAGTGGCCCAGTACTTC. The encoded protein is CASSLTFLVAQYF.

Comment on this clone: At one end, the junction sequence differs from germline, possibly due to a read error. This chain joins TRBV7-9 and TRBJ1-1; perhaps TRBD1 as D (6 bases). The length of the CDR3 is 13 residues. Per germline, CDR1 SEHNR and CDR2 FQNEAQ (reference sequence). The CDR3 here is CSSSLQGNTEAFF. CDR3 DNA: TGTTCCAGCAGCTTACAGGGGAACACTGAAGCTTTCTTT.

A single count supports this clone. This rearrangement joins TRBV19 to TRBJ2-7; the D gene is possibly TRBD2 (6 bases). The CDR3 consists of 15 residues. The V end lost 7 bases, the J end lost 6 bases, and 22 bases lay between the germline ends. In germline, CDR1 is LNHDA, CDR2 SQIVND (reference sequence). The CDR3 loop reads CASTPLYGGEGEQYF. As DNA, the CDR3 is TGTGCCAGTACCCCTTTATACGGAGGGGAAGGCGAGCAGTACTTC.

The chain joins TRBV28 to TRBJ2-3; 8 bases agree with TRBD2. Germline-derived CDR1 and CDR2 are MDHEN and SYDVKM. There are 14 residues in the CDR3. J lost 6 bases, V lost 7 bases, and 9 bases had no gene match. The CDR3 reads CASNPSGGRDTQYF. CDR3 nucleotide sequence: TGTGCCAGCAACCCCAGCGGGGGACGTGATACGCAGTATTTT.

In its sample, this clone was seen a few times. The chain combines TRBV30 with TRBJ2-3; the match to TRBD1 covers 8 bases. The length of the CDR3 is 13 residues. With V trimmed by 3 bases and J by 1 base, 0 bases remained unmatched. Germline V gene data show CDR1 as GTSNPN and CDR2 as SVGIG (reference sequence). The CDR3 loop is CAWRTGGTDTQYF. DNA of the CDR3: TGTGCCTGGAGGACAGGGGGCACAGATACGCAGTATTTT.

V usage is TRBV5-4 and J usage is TRBJ2-1, with TRBD2 matching 8 bases. The CDR3 runs to 17 residues. Germline lookup yields CDR1 SGHNT and CDR2 YYREEE (reference sequence). Unmatched junction bases numbered 10, after V lost 3 bases and J lost 2 bases. The CDR3 DNA follows: TGTGCCAGCAGCTCCGGAGTTAGCGGGGATACCTACAATGAGCAGTTCTTC. This sequence encodes CASSSGVSGDTYNEQFF. The full variable domain, completed using reference TRBV5-4 and TRBJ2-1, is ETGVTQSPTHLIKTRGQQVTLRCSSQSGHNTVSWYQQALGQGPQFIFQYYREEENGRGNFPPRFSGLQFPNYSSELNVNALELDDSALYLCASSSGVSGDTYNEQFFGPGTRLTVL.

This sequence joins TRBV6-1 and TRBJ2-5; no firm D call. The J call may be wrong; the DNA end is better matched by TRBJ2-7. Per the germline V gene, CDR1 is MNHNS and CDR2 is SASEGT. This CDR3 comprises 10 residues. As DNA, the CDR3 is TGTGCCAGCAGTGACTACGAGCAGTACTTC. This translates into CASSDYEQYF.

This sequence joins TRBV5-1 and TRBJ2-7, with D perhaps TRBD1 (6 bases). V gave up 0 bases and J gave up 0 bases, with 13 bases separating them. The CDR3 has 16 residues. The germline V gene has CDR1 SGHRS and CDR2 YFSETQ. CDR3 in DNA: TGCGCCAGCAGCTTGGAGGGGGTTCAATACTCCTACGAGCAGTACTTC. Its translation is CASSLEGVQYSYEQYF. The whole variable domain, filled in from reference TRBV5-1 and TRBJ2-7, reads KAGVTQTPRYLIKTRGQQVTLSCSPISGHRSVSWYQQTPGQGLQFLFEYFSETQRNKGNFPGRFSGRQFSNSRSEMNVSTLELGDSALYLCASSLEGVQYSYEQYFGPGTRLTVT.

The gene calls are TRBV11-1 and TRBJ2-6; 7 bases fit TRBD1. In germline, CDR1 is SGHAT, CDR2 FQDESV (reference sequence). This CDR3 region has 16 residues. The V gene end was trimmed by 7 bases and the J gene end by 2 bases; junction bases not matched to a gene: 8. The CDR3 loop reads CASNPLGQAGANVLTF. The CDR3 DNA follows: TGTGCCAGCAACCCCCTCGGACAGGCTGGGGCCAACGTCCTGACTTTC.

The rearrangement uses TRBV19 and TRBJ2-6; unclear D gene. V was pared by 0 bases and J by 0 bases, with 6 bases between. From germline, CDR1 is LNHDA and CDR2 SQIVND (reference sequence). The CDR3 consists of 16 residues. The CDR3 loop reads CASSIDFSSGANVLTF. Written as DNA, the CDR3 is TGTGCCAGTAGTATAGACTTTTCCTCTGGGGCCAACGTCCTGACTTTC.

This chain uses TRBV7-2 with TRBJ2-7; D is perhaps TRBD1 (6 bases). The CDR3 covers 17 residues. CDR1 is SGHTA, CDR2 FQGNSA, per germline. The germline V and J ends were trimmed by 1 base and 5 bases, with 21 bases remaining between them. CDR3 sequence: CASSLEVRSGQLDEQYF. DNA of the CDR3: TGTGCCAGCAGCTTAGAAGTTCGGTCGGGACAACTAGACGAGCAGTACTTC.

This clone has just one count. V and J are TRBV10-3 and TRBJ2-1, with TRBD1 identical over 7 bases. V dropped 1 base and J dropped 0; count of bases not matched to a gene: 3. Germline V gene lookup returns CDR1 ENHRY and CDR2 SYGVKD. The CDR3 covers 16 residues. CDR3 nucleotide sequence: TGTGCCATCAGTGAGTTCGGGGACAGCTCCTACAATGAGCAGTTCTTC. Its translation is CAISEFGDSSYNEQFF.

The gene calls are TRBV4-1 and TRBJ1-1; D gene ambiguous. Trimming took off 0 bases at V and 0 bases at J, with 5 bases between the two ends. This CDR3 spans 14 amino acids. Germline CDR1 and CDR2: MGHRA and YSYEKL. CDR3 sequence reads: CASSQEIVNTEAFF. For the CDR3, the DNA is TGCGCCAGCAGCCAAGAAATCGTGAACACTGAAGCTTTCTTT.

This sequence joins TRBV7-9 and TRBJ1-6, with TRBD1 matching 8 bases. Trimming took 5 bases from V and 1 from J; bases not matched to a gene: 13. The CDR3 totals 19 residues. Germline lookup yields CDR1 SEHNR and CDR2 FQNEAQ (reference sequence). The CDR3: CASSPLGGRGQSYNSPLHF. The DNA for the CDR3 is TGTGCCAGCAGCCCCCTTGGGGGCAGGGGGCAATCCTATAATTCACCCCTCCACTTT.

The chain joins TRBV15 to TRBJ1-1, with TRBD1 as a possible D gene (6 bases). The CDR3 is made up of 16 amino acids. V was trimmed by 5 bases and J by 3 bases, leaving 19 bases between them. The germline gives CDR1 LNHNV, CDR2 YYDKDF (reference sequence). CDR3 amino acids: CATSEPQGTGHTEAFF. CDR3 nucleotide sequence: TGTGCCACCAGCGAACCACAGGGTACAGGGCACACTGAAGCTTTCTTT.

The CDR3 sequence is CASSEQGQAFSGNTIYF. As DNA, the CDR3 is TGTGCCAGCAGTGAACAGGGACAGGCCTTCTCTGGAAACACCATATATTTT. The chain carries TRBV6-1 and TRBJ1-3; TRBD1 agrees at 8 bases. The CDR3 spans 17 residues. Germline V gene sequence: CDR1 MNHNS, CDR2 SASEGT. V was clipped by 2 bases and J by 0 bases; unmatched bases: 6.

V is TRBV29-1 and J is TRBJ1-4; TRBD1 is a possible D gene (5 bases). The CDR3 extends over 13 amino acids. The V gene's germline CDR1 is SQVTM and CDR2 ANQGSEA. With 4 bases removed from V and 4 bases from J, the gap between germline ends came to 10 bases. The CDR3 DNA reads TGCAGCGTTGCTGTTCAGGGTAATGAAAAACTGTTTTTT. Protein product: CSVAVQGNEKLFF.

This rearrangement joins TRBV29-1 to TRBJ2-5; 7 bases align to TRBD1. The V gene's germline CDR1 is SQVTM and CDR2 ANQGSEA. This CDR3 has 13 amino acids. The trim removed 4 bases at V and 5 bases at J, leaving 7 bases unmatched. CDR3 loop: CSVGGGEGETQYF. As DNA, the CDR3 is TGCAGCGTTGGAGGGGGCGAAGGGGAGACCCAGTACTTC.

The chain joins TRBV5-4 to TRBJ1-1; 7 bases line up with TRBD1. V was clipped by 3 bases and J by 10 bases; unmatched bases: 3. Germline V lookup: CDR1 SGHNT, CDR2 YYREEE (reference sequence). The CDR3 spans 11 residues. For the CDR3, the DNA is TGTGCCAGCAGCTACCAGGGGGTAGCTTTCTTT. Protein product: CASSYQGVAFF. The whole variable domain, remainder taken from reference TRBV5-4 and TRBJ1-1, is ETGVTQSPTHLIKTRGQQVTLRCSSQSGHNTVSWYQQALGQGPQFIFQYYREEENGRGNFPPRFSGLQFPNYSSELNVNALELDDSALYLCASSYQGVAFFGQGTRLTVV.

This chain links TRBV5-1 with TRBJ2-5, with 7 bases fitting TRBD2. The CDR3 length is 16 residues. Germline V CDR1 and CDR2: SGHRS, YFSETQ. The V and J ends lost 0 bases and 2 bases, in that order; junction bases with no gene match: 7. The CDR3 spells CASSLGGGTNQETQYF. The CDR3 nucleotides read TGCGCCAGCAGCTTGGGAGGCGGGACTAATCAAGAGACCCAGTACTTC. The full variable domain, rest sourced from reference TRBV5-1 and TRBJ2-5, is KAGVTQTPRYLIKTRGQQVTLSCSPISGHRSVSWYQQTPGQGLQFLFEYFSETQRNKGNFPGRFSGRQFSNSRSEMNVSTLELGDSALYLCASSLGGGTNQETQYFGPGTRLLVL.

The CDR3: CASSEAITILLVRTEAFF. CDR3 nucleotides: TGTGCCAGCAGTGAAGCTATCACTATTCTTCTGGTTAGAACTGAAGCTTTCTTT. The rearrangement uses TRBV6-1 and TRBJ1-1; D call uncertain. V was pared by 0 bases and J by 5 bases, with 22 bases between. Germline assignment: CDR1 MNHNS and CDR2 SASEGT. This CDR3 is built from 18 residues.

This clone was counted a few times. The chain uses TRBV21-1 and TRBJ1-4; the table's D call TRBD1 went unverified against the DNA. TRBV21-1 is a pseudogene. This CDR3 contains 16 residues. CDR3 sequence (DNA): TGTGCCAGCAGCAAAGTAAGGGACAGGGGCGGGGAAAAACTGTTTTTT. It specifies CASSKVRDRGGEKLFF.

The CDR3 DNA is TGTGCCAGCAGCGTGACAGGGAATCTTAACTATGGCTACACCTTC. Its protein product is CASSVTGNLNYGYTF. V usage is TRBV11-2 and J usage is TRBJ1-2; 7 bases map to TRBD1. CDR1 SGHAT and CDR2 FQNNGV come from the germline V gene. The length of the CDR3 is 15 residues. V dropped 5 bases and J dropped 1; count of bases not matched to a gene: 7. Filled out from reference TRBV11-2 and TRBJ1-2, the complete variable domain reads EAGVAQSPRYKIIEKRQSVAFWCNPISGHATLYWYQQILGQGPKLLIQFQNNGVVDDSQLPKDRFSAERLKGVDSTLKIQPAKLEDSAVYLCASSVTGNLNYGYTFGSGTRLTVV.

A few counts support this clone. The rearrangement uses TRBV4-1 and TRBJ2-7; 7 bases are a match to TRBD1. V lost 3 bases, J lost 3 bases, and 11 bases stayed unmatched. The CDR3 covers 16 residues. Germline V lookup: CDR1 MGHRA, CDR2 YSYEKL. CDR3 amino acids: CASSHPMTGRVYEQYF. As DNA, the CDR3 is TGCGCCAGCAGCCACCCCATGACAGGGAGAGTCTACGAGCAGTACTTC.

This clone showed up just a few times. The chain has TRBV19 and TRBJ2-7; possible D gene TRBD2, 5 bases. CDR3 length equals 12 residues. Per germline, CDR1 LNHDA and CDR2 SQIVND (reference sequence). The V and J ends lost 6 bases and 2 bases respectively, with 8 bases between them. The CDR3 here is CASRDSTYEQYF. DNA for the CDR3: TGTGCCAGTAGGGACTCCACCTACGAGCAGTACTTC.

The V call is TRBV5-1, the J call TRBJ1-5; tentatively, D is TRBD1 (5 bases). Germline lookup yields CDR1 SGHRS and CDR2 YFSETQ. With 0 bases removed from V and 5 bases from J, the gap between germline ends came to 6 bases. The CDR3 runs to 13 residues. This CDR3 reads CASSLGGDQPQHF. Written as DNA, the CDR3 is TGCGCCAGCAGCTTGGGGGGGGATCAGCCCCAGCATTTT.